The text below deals with one TCR beta chain. What antigen it recognizes has not been identified. An end of the junction does not agree with germline; a read error may underlie this. The CDR3 measures 12 amino acids from cysteine to phenylalanine. Just CDR3 DNA is preserved here, 36 bases in frame from base 1. According to the germline V gene, CDR1 reads MGHRA and CDR2 reads YSYEKL. All of the isolated RNA was reverse transcribed with the High Capacity cDNA Reverse Transcription Kit, so expressed TCRB transcripts were sequenced. Naive, central memory and regulatory T cell samples underwent deep immunoSEQ sequencing, averaging about 3.57 million total reads per sample. After sorted cells were lysed in RLT buffer, RNA was extracted with DNase-treated RNeasy Micro or Mini kits, with the choice depending on cell number. To prevent cross-contamination, each cell subset was processed individually, whereas patient and healthy donor samples were processed jointly. The immunoSEQ multiplex PCR was used to amplify TCRB sequences from cDNA, yielding 87-bp fragments that span the CDR3 region. Amplicons were sequenced on the Illumina HiSeq platform. For the original study's pipeline: Synthetic template baselines were used to correct PCR bias computationally, reads within Hamming distance 2 were collapsed together, and singletons that could not be merged were discarded. Reads were aligned to IMGT to assign V, D and J genes, CDR3 length, and insertions or deletions at six rearrangement sites. Clonotype counts were normalized to sorted cell number within each subset before computing true diversity and Gini coefficients with the tcR R package. The overlap coefficient, calculated on TCRB nucleotide sequences, was used to quantify repertoire sharing. TCRdb took over this immuneACCESS table, retaining in-frame rearrangements with V and J assigned. Such tables are incomplete; in checked studies, under half of the missing clones stem from an unresolved V gene, and the remainder is unexplained. V, J and clone size are those of that table, while D and trimming were read from the DNA. Counted in this sample were 200,000 to 250,000 clones; under 13% of them appeared once. 1% to 1.5% of the sample is taken by the ten largest.

This sample was included in a study of beta chain features in type 1 diabetes (dated by TCRdb to the late 2010s). Notes on the research overall: Mean age, gender distribution, total cell number and subset yield were not different between patients and healthy donors. A total of about 110,000,000 sorted cells were examined across all samples, and a strong correlation was observed between cell number per subset and RNA yield. The study compared TCRB repertoires of sorted circulating CD4+ T cell subsets between recently diagnosed type 1 diabetes patients and matched healthy donors. Regulatory and stem cell-like memory subsets were isolated from only 8 patients and roughly 8 healthy donors, whereas naive and central memory subsets came from all 30 or so donors. Paper-wide results and their limitations: Patients with type 1 diabetes made fewer insertions and deleted more nucleotides at VDJ recombination sites, implying thymic rearrangement abnormalities. Naive, central memory and regulatory TCRB repertoires appeared to be more alike among patients than among healthy donors. A moderate but significant shortening of TCRB CDR3 length was observed in type 1 diabetes patients in all four CD4+ subsets. Because cDNA rather than genomic DNA was sequenced, highly expressing activated cells could have been over-represented, although no difference in activation and CD3 levels was found between groups. Shorter templates might be favored by PCR, yet because patient and control samples were amplified and corrected together, any such skew would affect both groups equally. Because the HLA sub-analyses included only small numbers of individuals, any influence of HLA type on TCRB rearrangement was left unresolved.

From each donor, a single peripheral blood sample of around 120 mL on average was drawn into heparinised tubes. A BD FACSAria II and a panel including CD45RO, CCR7, CD25, CD127, CD95 and CD27 were used to sort naive, central memory, regulatory and stem cell-like memory CD4+ T cells. A purity above 98% was achieved for all sorted populations. PBMCs were isolated immediately by Lymphoprep density gradient centrifugation and stained directly without culture. So that batch effects would be minimized, each experiment stained and sorted samples in pairs, pairing one healthy donor with one patient. Specimen: central memory CD4+ T cells from blood. This sequence originates from a man aged 18 to 35 in good health. The rearrangement combines TRBV4-1 with TRBJ2-5, with no D gene named confidently. The nucleotide sequence is TGTGCCAGCAGCCAAGGGCGGGAGACCCAGTACTTC. Its protein is CASSQGRETQYF.